This TCR beta chain was documented in a study of graft-versus-host responses after intestinal transplantation. Study details: Recipients underwent multivisceral, liver-intestinal, or isolated intestinal transplants. Every transplant recipient was induced with anti-thymocyte globulin, then maintained on tacrolimus and steroids for about 3 years.

Points from the study as a whole: Those patients showing graft-donor T cell macrochimerism displayed high graft-versus-host to host-versus-graft clonal ratios in allografts. GvH clones occurred in recipient marrow; some first appeared in ileum or blood.

The germline gives CDR1 SGDLS, CDR2 YYNGEE. CDR3 length equals 13 residues. Trimming took 1 base from V and 2 from J, leaving 6 bases between them. This clone was seen just once. Its antigen is not known. Measured with immunoSEQ multiplex PCR; TCRdb has only the in-frame clones, and not every one. The data contain approximately 100,000 clones, roughly 83% of them singletons. The chain employs TRBV9 and TRBJ1-2; no reliable D call. The clonotype comes from a human patient who received an intestinal transplant, so some T cells may come from the graft donor. The sample was PBMCs, taken 255 days after intestinal transplant. The DNA of the CDR3 is TGTGCCAGCAGCGTATTCGGGAACTATGGCTACACCTTC. Amino acids: CASSVFGNYGYTF.